What follows describes a single T cell receptor (beta chain). The antigen remains undetermined. The data are from a study of blood T cells in healthy people across ages. Whole-study findings and limits: Investigators treated diversity estimates from one million T cells as underestimates.

The CDR3 has 17 residues. V gave up 4 bases and J gave up 4 bases, with 23 bases separating them. Germline-derived CDR1 and CDR2 are MNHNS and SASEGT. The authors ran a second PCR of 7 to 11 cycles using a sample-barcoded 5' primer and a J-beta primer mix. Every sample gave at least 2.5 million paired-end reads containing CDR3. TCRdb called the 5' RACE reads again in MiXCR, with one record for every CDR3 protein. The sample carries about 1.4 million distinct CDR3 sequences, roughly 60% recorded once. Donors ranged from roughly 6 to 100 years old and were healthy Caucasians in Russia. Total RNA extracted from each sample amounted to at least 5 micrograms.

Sequenced material: blood. The clonotype was recovered from a man between 18 and 29 years old in good health. The chain uses TRBV6-1 and TRBJ2-7; D is possibly TRBD1 (6 bases). CDR3 sequence (DNA): TGTGCCAGCAGTGGCCTTGCCACCGGGACAATTCCTTACGAGCAGTACTTC. Amino acids: CASSGLATGTIPYEQYF.